These 20 T cell receptor beta chains were sequenced from one sample in a study of human T cells and chemical hapten exposure. Indicated time point: patch test 2, 6 weeks after DPC sensitization. Specified treatment: therapeutic diphenylcyclopropenone sensitization with weekly scalp DPC. TCRdb independently ran MiXCR on the RACE reads; one entry per CDR3 protein. The sample holds roughly 96,000 distinct CDR3 sequences, approximately 8.6% seen once. Sequencing was performed on whole blood, taken in connection with sensitization to the hapten diphenylcyclopropenone (DPC). Receptors were obtained from a woman between 40 and 55 years old with alopecia areata. Some clones in this sample may be carry-over from other donors' samples.

In its sample, this clonotype was seen a few times. This chain uses TRBV2 with TRBJ2-7; 9 bases map to TRBD1. The V gene end was trimmed by 6 bases and the J gene end by 4 bases; junction bases not matched to a gene: 7. Germline loops: CDR1 SNHLY, CDR2 FYNNEI. There are 14 residues in the CDR3. CDR3 coding DNA: TGTGCCAGCAGGTTACCGGGACAGGGTTACGAGCAGTACTTC. It translates to CASRLPGQGYEQYF.

The chain has TRBV6-2 or TRBV6-3 and TRBJ2-1; D is uncertain. CDR3 size: 13 residues. The V end was cut by 6 bases, the J end by 0 bases, with 6 bases between. CDR1 MNHEY and CDR2 SVGEGT come from the germline V gene. The CDR3 here is CASSPSSYNEQFF. In DNA form, the CDR3 reads TGTGCCAGCAGCCCGAGCTCCTACAATGAGCAGTTCTTC.

In its sample, this clonotype was seen many times. The V gene is TRBV7-9, the J gene TRBJ1-2; TRBD1 matches 9 bases. V lost 5 bases, J lost 3 bases, and 7 bases stayed unmatched. This CDR3 contains 15 residues. Germline lookup yields CDR1 SEHNR and CDR2 FQNEAQ (reference sequence). The CDR3 reads CASSEGQGRYYGYTF. The CDR3 coding sequence is TGTGCCAGCAGCGAAGGACAGGGGAGATACTATGGCTACACCTTC. Drawing the rest from reference TRBV7-9 and TRBJ1-2, the complete variable domain is DTGVSQNPRHKITKRGQNVTFRCDPISEHNRLYWYRQTLGQGPEFLTYFQNEAQLEKSRLLSDRFSAERPKGSFSTLEIQRTEQGDSAMYLCASSEGQGRYYGYTFGSGTRLTVV.

The V call is TRBV28, the J call TRBJ2-7, with D hard to call. The ends were cut back, 6 bases at V and 0 bases at J, with 15 bases in the middle. Germline V lookup: CDR1 MDHEN, CDR2 SYDVKM. This CDR3 has 15 residues. The chain's CDR3 is CASSSSGDTSYEQYF. The CDR3 DNA is TGTGCCAGCAGCTCCAGTGGTGATACCTCCTACGAGCAGTACTTC.

This clonotype is labeled as medium-sized (0.01 to 0.1%). The rearrangement joins TRBV12-3 or TRBV12-4 to TRBJ2-7; no firm D call. Trimming pared 5 bases from V and 6 bases from J, leaving 20 bases between. This CDR3 has 15 amino acids. The CDR3 here is CASSPDWPLGAEQYF. The CDR3 nucleotides read TGTGCCAGCAGTCCCGATTGGCCCCTTGGCGCCGAGCAGTACTTC.

This clonotype came up many times. This rearrangement joins TRBV18 to TRBJ2-3, with D perhaps matching TRBD1 (5 bases). Germline V CDR1 and CDR2: KGHSH, LQKENI. This CDR3 spans 13 amino acids. Trimming left V 3 bases short and J 4 bases short, with 8 bases between. CDR3 loop: CASSPGQPDTQYF. The CDR3 DNA is TGTGCCAGCTCACCGGGGCAACCAGATACGCAGTATTTT.

The gene calls are TRBV6-6 and TRBJ2-3; no reliable D call. This CDR3 is 13 amino acids long. The V end was cut by 5 bases, the J end by 4 bases, with 10 bases between. Germline CDR1 reads MNHNY; CDR2 reads SVGAGI (reference sequence). The CDR3 loop reads CASSNRNSDTQYF. As DNA, the CDR3 is TGTGCCAGCAGTAACCGAAATTCAGATACGCAGTATTTT.

The V and J genes are TRBV7-8 and TRBJ2-1, with D perhaps TRBD2 (5 bases). This CDR3 has 15 amino acids. The germline CDR1 and CDR2 sequences are SGHVS and FQNEAQ. Trimming left V 5 bases short and J 2 bases short, with 13 bases between. The CDR3 coding sequence is TGTGCCAGCAGCCTAAGATCTAGCACCTACAATGAGCAGTTCTTC. Its translation: CASSLRSSTYNEQFF.

The rearrangement uses TRBV7-9 and TRBJ2-7; maybe TRBD2 (6 bases). The CDR3 runs 15 residues. V shed 5 bases and J shed 2 bases, with 16 bases lying between them. CDR1 is SEHNR and CDR2 is FQNEAQ in the germline V gene (reference sequence). In DNA, the CDR3 is TGTGCCAGCAGCCCCCCCAGGACTACGGCCTACGAGCAGTACTTC. As protein: CASSPPRTTAYEQYF.

The gene calls are TRBV12-3 or TRBV12-4 and TRBJ2-7, with TRBD1 identical over 8 bases. The CDR3 loop spans 12 amino acids. With 6 bases clipped from V and 6 bases from J, the junction kept 4 bases outside the gene matches. This CDR3 reads CASSPTGGEQYF. Written as DNA, the CDR3 is TGTGCCAGCAGCCCCACAGGGGGCGAGCAGTACTTC.

This clonotype showed up many times. The chain couples TRBV5-1 to TRBJ2-3; D perhaps matches TRBD1 (6 bases). CDR1 SGHRS and CDR2 YFSETQ come from the germline V gene. V gave up 0 bases and J gave up 0 bases, with 11 bases separating them. The CDR3 has 16 amino acids. CDR3 coding DNA: TGCGCCAGCAGCTTGGACAGGGTGACTAGCACAGATACGCAGTATTTT. It translates to CASSLDRVTSTDTQYF.

This clonotype appeared many times. The gene calls are TRBV29-1 and TRBJ1-1, with a possible D match to TRBD1 (6 bases). This CDR3 has 14 amino acids. CDR1 is SQVTM and CDR2 is ANQGSEA in the germline V gene. Trimming took off 5 bases at V and 1 base at J, with 14 bases between the two ends. CDR3 amino acids: CSVSRSRGNTEAFF. For the CDR3, the DNA is TGCAGCGTTTCAAGGAGCAGGGGGAACACTGAAGCTTTCTTT.

There are a few counts of this clonotype. V gene TRBV7-2 combines with J gene TRBJ2-5, with 7 nucleotides matching TRBD1. CDR1 is SGHTA, CDR2 FQGNSA, per germline. Germline trimming cut 4 bases from V and 2 bases from J; bases unmatched to any gene: 7. The CDR3 is made up of 15 amino acids. CDR3 DNA sequence: TGTGCCAGCAGCTGGGAGACAGGGCGGCAAGAGACCCAGTACTTC. Its protein product is CASSWETGRQETQYF.

This clonotype was counted at least ten times. As DNA, the CDR3 is TGCGCCAGCAGCTTGAACAGCTACAATGAGCAGTTCTTC. This sequence encodes CASSLNSYNEQFF. The chain joins TRBV5-1 to TRBJ2-1, with no clear D. CDR1 is SGHRS and CDR2 is YFSETQ in the germline V gene. The CDR3 is 13 residues long. V was clipped by 1 base and J by 3 bases, with 5 bases between them. The entire variable domain, with the rest obtained from reference TRBV5-1 and TRBJ2-1, is as follows: KAGVTQTPRYLIKTRGQQVTLSCSPISGHRSVSWYQQTPGQGLQFLFEYFSETQRNKGNFPGRFSGRQFSNSRSEMNVSTLELGDSALYLCASSLNSYNEQFFGPGTRLTVL.

The chain links TRBV21-1 to TRBJ2-7; the table calls TRBD1, which could not be checked here. TRBV21-1 is marked as a pseudogene. The length of the CDR3 is 17 residues. CDR3 sequence reads: CASSAPGGGQGSYEQYF. In DNA form, the CDR3 reads TGTGCCAGCAGCGCCCCAGGGGGCGGACAGGGGTCCTACGAGCAGTACTTC.

This clonotype was detected only a few times. The chain recombines TRBV18 with TRBJ1-1; D unclear. The V gene's germline CDR1 is KGHSH and CDR2 LQKENI. V shed 8 bases and J shed 1 base, with 11 bases lying between them. This CDR3 contains 13 residues. Here the CDR3 DNA reads TGTGCCAGCCTCTATACTGGGAACACTGAAGCTTTCTTT. Translating it yields CASLYTGNTEAFF.

The J gene is TRBJ1-2, the V gene TRBV5-1; 7 bases align to TRBD1. This CDR3 has 12 residues. Germline V gene data show CDR1 as SGHRS and CDR2 as YFSETQ. V shed 4 bases and J 6 bases; nucleotides not matched to a gene: 3. This CDR3 reads CASSTGQDGYTF. CDR3 DNA: TGCGCCAGCAGCACAGGACAGGATGGCTACACCTTC.

About this clonotype itself: A single base separates this from a much larger clone, so it may be a read error. The genes are TRBV5-4 and TRBJ2-3; TRBD1 matches at 9 bases. Per germline, CDR1 SGHNT and CDR2 YYREEE (reference sequence). The CDR3 is 15 residues long. The chain's CDR3 is CVSSRGQGRTDTQYF. The CDR3, as DNA: TGTGTCAGCAGCCGGGGACAGGGACGCACAGATACGCAGTATTTT.

Many counts were recorded for this clonotype. The chain couples TRBV4-3 to TRBJ2-2; TRBD2 is a possible D gene (5 bases). Germline V CDR1 and CDR2: LGHNA, YSLEER. The CDR3 extends over 13 amino acids. V dropped 0 bases and J dropped 10 bases, with 9 bases sitting between them. In DNA form, the CDR3 reads TGCGCCAGCAGCCAAGATCGGGGAGAGGAGCTGTTTTTT. This translates into CASSQDRGEELFF.

The V gene is TRBV28, the J gene TRBJ2-1; no definite D call. V was clipped by 1 base and J by 5 bases, with 9 bases between them. The CDR3 length is 14 residues. CDR1 is MDHEN, CDR2 SYDVKM, per germline. DNA for the CDR3: TGTGCCAGCAGTTTATTTCCGAGAAACAATGAGCAGTTCTTC. Translation: CASSLFPRNNEQFF. Supplemented by reference TRBV28 and TRBJ2-1, the full variable domain reads DVKVTQSSRYLVKRTGEKVFLECVQDMDHENMFWYRQDPGLGLRLIYFSYDVKMKEKGDIPEGYSVSREKKERFSLILESASTNQTSMYLCASSLFPRNNEQFFGPGTRLTVL.